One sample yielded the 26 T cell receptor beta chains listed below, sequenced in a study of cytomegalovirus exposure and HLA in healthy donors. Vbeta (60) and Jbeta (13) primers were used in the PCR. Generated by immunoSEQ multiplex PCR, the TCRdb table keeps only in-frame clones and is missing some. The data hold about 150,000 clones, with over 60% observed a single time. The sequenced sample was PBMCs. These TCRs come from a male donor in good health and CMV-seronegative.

Here the CDR3 DNA reads TGTGCCAGCAGCTTGTCCATCTATGGCTACACCTTC. This sequence encodes CASSLSIYGYTF. The chain carries TRBV5-6 and TRBJ1-2; D is ambiguous. With 1 base removed from V and 4 bases from J, the gap between germline ends came to 5 bases. The CDR3 is made up of 12 amino acids. Germline lookup yields CDR1 SGHDT and CDR2 YYEEEE.

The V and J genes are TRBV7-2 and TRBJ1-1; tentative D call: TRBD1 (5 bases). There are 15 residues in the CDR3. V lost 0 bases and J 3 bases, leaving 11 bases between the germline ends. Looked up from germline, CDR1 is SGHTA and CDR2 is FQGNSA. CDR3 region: CASSLAAGGYTEAFF. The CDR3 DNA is TGTGCCAGCAGCTTAGCCGCGGGGGGTTACACTGAAGCTTTCTTT.

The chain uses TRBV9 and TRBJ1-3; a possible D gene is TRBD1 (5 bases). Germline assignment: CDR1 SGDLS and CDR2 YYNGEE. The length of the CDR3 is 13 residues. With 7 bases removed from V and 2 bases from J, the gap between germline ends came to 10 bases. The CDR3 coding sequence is TGTGCCAGCGGGTTACAGGCTGGAAACACCATATATTTT. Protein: CASGLQAGNTIYF. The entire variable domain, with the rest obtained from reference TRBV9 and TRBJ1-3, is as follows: DSGVTQTPKHLITATGQRVTLRCSPRSGDLSVYWYQQSLDQGLQFLIQYYNGEERAKGNILERFSAQQFPDLHSELNLSSLELGDSALYFCASGLQAGNTIYFGEGSWLTVV.

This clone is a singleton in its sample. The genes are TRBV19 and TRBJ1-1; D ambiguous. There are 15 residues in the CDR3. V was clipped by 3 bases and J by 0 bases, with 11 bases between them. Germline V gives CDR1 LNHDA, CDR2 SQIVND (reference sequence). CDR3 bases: TGTGCCAGTAGTATGGAGGAGGAAGTGAACACTGAAGCTTTCTTT. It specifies CASSMEEEVNTEAFF.

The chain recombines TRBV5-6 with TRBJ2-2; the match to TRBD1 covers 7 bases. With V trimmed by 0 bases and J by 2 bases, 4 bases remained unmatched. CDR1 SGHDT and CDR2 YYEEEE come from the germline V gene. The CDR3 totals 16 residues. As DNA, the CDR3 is TGTGCCAGCAGCTTGGCTTGGGACAGTAACACCGGGGAGCTGTTTTTT. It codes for CASSLAWDSNTGELFF.

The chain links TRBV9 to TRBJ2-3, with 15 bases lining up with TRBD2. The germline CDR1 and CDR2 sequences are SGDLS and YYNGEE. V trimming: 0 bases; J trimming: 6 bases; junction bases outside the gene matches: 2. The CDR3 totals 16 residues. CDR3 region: CASSVGGLAGGDTQYF. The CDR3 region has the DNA TGTGCCAGCAGCGTAGGGGGACTAGCGGGGGGTGATACGCAGTATTTT. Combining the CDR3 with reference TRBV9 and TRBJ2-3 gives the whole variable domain DSGVTQTPKHLITATGQRVTLRCSPRSGDLSVYWYQQSLDQGLQFLIQYYNGEERAKGNILERFSAQQFPDLHSELNLSSLELGDSALYFCASSVGGLAGGDTQYFGPGTRLTVL.

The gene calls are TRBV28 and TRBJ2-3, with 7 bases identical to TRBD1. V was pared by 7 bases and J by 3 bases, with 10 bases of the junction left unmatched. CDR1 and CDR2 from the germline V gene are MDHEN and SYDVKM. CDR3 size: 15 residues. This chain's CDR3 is CASKFQGQVTDTQYF. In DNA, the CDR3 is TGTGCCAGCAAGTTTCAAGGACAGGTAACAGATACGCAGTATTTT.

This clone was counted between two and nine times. Written as DNA, the CDR3 is TGTGCCAGCAGCTTAAGGTTGGGGCACAGGGTGAACACTGAAGCTTTCTTT. Translation: CASSLRLGHRVNTEAFF. The J gene is TRBJ1-1, the V gene TRBV13, with a tentative D call TRBD1 (6 bases). CDR3 size: 17 residues. Trimming removed 2 bases at V and 0 bases at J, with 16 bases between. CDR1 is PRHDT, CDR2 FYEKMQ, per germline (reference sequence).

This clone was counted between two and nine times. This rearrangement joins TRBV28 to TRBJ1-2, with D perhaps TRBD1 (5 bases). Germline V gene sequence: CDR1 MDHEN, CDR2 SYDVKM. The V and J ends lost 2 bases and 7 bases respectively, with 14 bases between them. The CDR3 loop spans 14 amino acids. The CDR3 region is CASSLTNLGGGYTF. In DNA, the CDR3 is TGTGCCAGCAGTTTAACAAATCTGGGGGGTGGCTACACCTTC.

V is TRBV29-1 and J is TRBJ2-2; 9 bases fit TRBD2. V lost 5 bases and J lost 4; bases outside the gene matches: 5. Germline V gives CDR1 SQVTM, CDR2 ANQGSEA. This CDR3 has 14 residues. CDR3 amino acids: CSVKAGGGTGELFF. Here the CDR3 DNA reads TGCAGCGTTAAAGCGGGAGGTGGCACCGGGGAGCTGTTTTTT.

This CDR3 is CASSHPDSRGIQYF. The CDR3 DNA is TGCGCCAGCAGCCACCCGGACAGTAGGGGCATTCAGTACTTC. The chain links TRBV4-1 to TRBJ2-4; possibly TRBD1 for D (6 bases). The V and J ends lost 3 bases and 9 bases respectively, with 15 bases between them. This CDR3 has 14 amino acids. From germline, CDR1 is MGHRA and CDR2 YSYEKL.

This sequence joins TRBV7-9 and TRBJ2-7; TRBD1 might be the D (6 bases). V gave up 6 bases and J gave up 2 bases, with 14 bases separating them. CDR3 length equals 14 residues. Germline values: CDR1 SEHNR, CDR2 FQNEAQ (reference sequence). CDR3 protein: CASSSEDSPYEQYF. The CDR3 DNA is TGTGCCAGCAGTTCAGAGGACAGTCCCTACGAGCAGTACTTC.

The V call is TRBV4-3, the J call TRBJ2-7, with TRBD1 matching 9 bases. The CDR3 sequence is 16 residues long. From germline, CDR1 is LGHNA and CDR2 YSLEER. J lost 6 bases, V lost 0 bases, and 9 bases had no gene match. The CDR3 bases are TGCGCCAGCAGCCAAGATCTCCTGGGACAGGGAGGCGAGCAGTACTTC. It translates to CASSQDLLGQGGEQYF.

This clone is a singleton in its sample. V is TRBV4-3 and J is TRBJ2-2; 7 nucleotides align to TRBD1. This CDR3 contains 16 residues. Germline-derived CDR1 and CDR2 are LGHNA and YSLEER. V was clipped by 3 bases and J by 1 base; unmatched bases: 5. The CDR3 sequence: CASSQEGQVNTGELFF. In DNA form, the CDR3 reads TGCGCCAGCAGCCAGGAAGGACAGGTGAACACCGGGGAGCTGTTTTTT.

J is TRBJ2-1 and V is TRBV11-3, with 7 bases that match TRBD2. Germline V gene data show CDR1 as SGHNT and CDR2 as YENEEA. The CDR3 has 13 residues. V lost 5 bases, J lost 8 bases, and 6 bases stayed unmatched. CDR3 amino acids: CASSREAWDEQFF. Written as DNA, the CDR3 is TGTGCCAGCAGCCGGGAGGCCTGGGATGAGCAGTTCTTC.

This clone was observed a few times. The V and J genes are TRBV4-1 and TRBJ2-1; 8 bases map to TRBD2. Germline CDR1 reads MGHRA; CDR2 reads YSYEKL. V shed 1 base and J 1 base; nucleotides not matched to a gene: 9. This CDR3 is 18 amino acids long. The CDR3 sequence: CASSQGTFGTRSYNEQFF. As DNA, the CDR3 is TGCGCCAGCAGCCAAGGGACTTTCGGGACTAGGTCCTACAATGAGCAGTTCTTC.

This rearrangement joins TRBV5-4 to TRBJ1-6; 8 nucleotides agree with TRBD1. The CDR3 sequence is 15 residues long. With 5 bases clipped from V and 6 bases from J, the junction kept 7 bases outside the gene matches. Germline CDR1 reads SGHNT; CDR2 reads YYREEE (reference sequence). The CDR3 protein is CASRTQGAGNSPLHF. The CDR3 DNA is TGTGCCAGCAGAACCCAGGGGGCGGGTAATTCACCCCTCCACTTT. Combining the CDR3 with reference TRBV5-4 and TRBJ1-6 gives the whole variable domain ETGVTQSPTHLIKTRGQQVTLRCSSQSGHNTVSWYQQALGQGPQFIFQYYREEENGRGNFPPRFSGLQFPNYSSELNVNALELDDSALYLCASRTQGAGNSPLHFGNGTRLTVT.

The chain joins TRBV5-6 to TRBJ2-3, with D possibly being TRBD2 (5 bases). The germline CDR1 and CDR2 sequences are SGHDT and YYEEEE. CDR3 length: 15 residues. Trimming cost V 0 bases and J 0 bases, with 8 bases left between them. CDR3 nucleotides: TGTGCCAGCAGCTTGGGTCTAGCTAGCACAGATACGCAGTATTTT. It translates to CASSLGLASTDTQYF.

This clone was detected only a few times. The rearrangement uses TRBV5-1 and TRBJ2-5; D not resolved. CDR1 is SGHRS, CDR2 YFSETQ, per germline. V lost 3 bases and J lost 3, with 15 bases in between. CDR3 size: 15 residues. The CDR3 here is CASSSSPGSEETQYF. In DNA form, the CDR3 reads TGCGCCAGCAGCTCCTCTCCAGGATCCGAAGAGACCCAGTACTTC. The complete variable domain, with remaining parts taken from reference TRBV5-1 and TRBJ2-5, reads KAGVTQTPRYLIKTRGQQVTLSCSPISGHRSVSWYQQTPGQGLQFLFEYFSETQRNKGNFPGRFSGRQFSNSRSEMNVSTLELGDSALYLCASSSSPGSEETQYFGPGTRLLVL.

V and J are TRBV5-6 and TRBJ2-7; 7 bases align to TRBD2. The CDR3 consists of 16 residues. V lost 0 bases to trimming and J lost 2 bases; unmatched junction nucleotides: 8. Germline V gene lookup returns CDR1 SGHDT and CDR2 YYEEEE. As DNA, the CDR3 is TGTGCCAGCAGCTTGGTTTTTTCTAGCGGTACCTACGAGCAGTACTTC. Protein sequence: CASSLVFSSGTYEQYF.

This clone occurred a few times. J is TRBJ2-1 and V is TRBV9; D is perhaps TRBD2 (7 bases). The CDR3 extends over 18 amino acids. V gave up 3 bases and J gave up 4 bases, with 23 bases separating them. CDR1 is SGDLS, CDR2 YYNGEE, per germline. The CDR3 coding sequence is TGTGCCAGCAGCGGAAGCTCGGGGGGCGGGGGACTATACAATGAGCAGTTCTTC. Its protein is CASSGSSGGGGLYNEQFF.

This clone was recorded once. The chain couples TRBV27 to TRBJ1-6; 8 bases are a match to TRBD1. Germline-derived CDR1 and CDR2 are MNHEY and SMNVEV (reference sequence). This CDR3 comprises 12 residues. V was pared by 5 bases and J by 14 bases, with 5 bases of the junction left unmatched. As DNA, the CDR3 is TGTGCCAGCAGTAGGACAGGGTTAACCCTCCACTTT. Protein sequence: CASSRTGLTLHF.

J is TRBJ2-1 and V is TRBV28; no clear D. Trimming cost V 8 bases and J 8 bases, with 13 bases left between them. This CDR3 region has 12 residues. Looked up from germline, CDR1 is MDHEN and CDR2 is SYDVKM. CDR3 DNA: TGTGCCAGCGGTCCTAGTTCCCATGAGCAGTTCTTC. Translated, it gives CASGPSSHEQFF.

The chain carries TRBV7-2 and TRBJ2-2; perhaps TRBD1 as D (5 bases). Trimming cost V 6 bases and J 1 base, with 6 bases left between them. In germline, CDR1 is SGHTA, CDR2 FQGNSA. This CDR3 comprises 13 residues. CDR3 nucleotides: TGTGCCAGCAGGCAGGGGAACACCGGGGAGCTGTTTTTT. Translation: CASRQGNTGELFF.

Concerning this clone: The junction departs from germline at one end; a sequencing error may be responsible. CDR3 DNA: TGTGCCAGCAGTCCTGGAGTTCTAGCGGGACGGTACGAGCAGTGCTTC. Translating it yields CASSPGVLAGRYEQCF. The chain has TRBV27 and TRBJ2-7; 9 bases align to TRBD2. Germline V CDR1 and CDR2: MNHEY, SMNVEV (reference sequence). The CDR3 is 16 amino acids.

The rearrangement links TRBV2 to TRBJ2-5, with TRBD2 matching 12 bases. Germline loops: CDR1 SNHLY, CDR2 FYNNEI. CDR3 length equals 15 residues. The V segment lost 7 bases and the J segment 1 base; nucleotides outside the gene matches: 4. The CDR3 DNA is TGTGCCAGCATTACGACTAGCGGGGGCCAAGAGACCCAGTACTTC. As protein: CASITTSGGQETQYF.